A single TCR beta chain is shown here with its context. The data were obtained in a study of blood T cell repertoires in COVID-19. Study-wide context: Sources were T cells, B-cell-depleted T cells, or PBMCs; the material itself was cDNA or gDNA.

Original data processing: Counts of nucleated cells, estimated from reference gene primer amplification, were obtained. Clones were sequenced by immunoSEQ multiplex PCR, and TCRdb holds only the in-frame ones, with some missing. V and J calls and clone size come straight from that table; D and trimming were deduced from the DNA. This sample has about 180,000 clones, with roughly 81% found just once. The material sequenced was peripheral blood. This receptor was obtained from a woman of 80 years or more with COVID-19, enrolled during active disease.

The CDR3 DNA follows: TGTGCCAGCAGCCAAGATATGAGGGAAAAGACTCCTGAAGCTTTCTTT. It codes for CASSQDMREKTPEAFF. The chain recombines TRBV3-1 (or the pseudogene TRBV3-2) with TRBJ1-1; D is ambiguous. Germline CDR1 and CDR2: LGHDT and YNNKEL (reference sequence). V was shortened by 0 bases and J by 6 bases, with 17 bases between the two germline ends. The CDR3 covers 16 residues.